The TCR beta chain described here comes from a study of shared clonotypes between healthy human individuals. In the study overall: There were three CD4 naive, three CD4 memory, two CD8 naive and one CD8 memory plates per donor. Study-wide points: Among the subsets, naive ones generally showed larger estimated richness than memory ones.

The data were produced by immunoSEQ multiplex PCR, yet TCRdb's version contains in-frame clones alone and is incomplete. This sample has hundreds of thousands of clones, with about 90% found just once. The CDR3 totals 16 residues. The V gene end was trimmed by 5 bases and the J gene end by 3 bases; junction bases not matched to a gene: 4. The V gene's germline CDR1 is SEHNR and CDR2 FQNEAQ (reference sequence). With regard to this clone: The antigen remains unidentified.

The naive CD8 population came from CD45RO-negative cells selected for CCR7, without terminally differentiated effector memory CD45RA+ cells. Every donor, a Caucasian adult, lived in Nashville, Tennessee. The chain employs TRBV7-9 and TRBJ2-3, with 14 bases fitting TRBD2. Specimen: naive CD8+ T cells sorted from blood. The receptor was isolated from a man aged 30 to 45 in good health. CDR3 coding DNA: TGTGCCAGCAGCCCGACTAGCGGGAGGGAAACAGATACGCAGTATTTT. Its protein is CASSPTSGRETDTQYF.